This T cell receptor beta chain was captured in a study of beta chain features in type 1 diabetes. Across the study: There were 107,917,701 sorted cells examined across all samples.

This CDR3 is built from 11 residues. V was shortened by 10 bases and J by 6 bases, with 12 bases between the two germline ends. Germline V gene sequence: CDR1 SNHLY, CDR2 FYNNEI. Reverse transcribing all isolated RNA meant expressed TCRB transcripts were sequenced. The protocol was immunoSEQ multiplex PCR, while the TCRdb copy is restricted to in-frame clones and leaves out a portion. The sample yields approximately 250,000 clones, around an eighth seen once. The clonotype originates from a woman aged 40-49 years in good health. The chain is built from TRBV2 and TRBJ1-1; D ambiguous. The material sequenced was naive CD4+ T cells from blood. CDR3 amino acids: CAKRRESEAFF. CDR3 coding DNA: TGTGCCAAAAGAAGGGAGTCTGAAGCTTTCTTT. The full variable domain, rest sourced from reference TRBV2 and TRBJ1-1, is EPEVTQTPSHQVTQMGQEVILRCVPISNHLYFYWYRQILGQKVEFLVSFYNNEISEKSEIFDDQFSVERPDGSNFTLKIRSTKLEDSAMYFCAKRRESEAFFGQGTRLTVV.